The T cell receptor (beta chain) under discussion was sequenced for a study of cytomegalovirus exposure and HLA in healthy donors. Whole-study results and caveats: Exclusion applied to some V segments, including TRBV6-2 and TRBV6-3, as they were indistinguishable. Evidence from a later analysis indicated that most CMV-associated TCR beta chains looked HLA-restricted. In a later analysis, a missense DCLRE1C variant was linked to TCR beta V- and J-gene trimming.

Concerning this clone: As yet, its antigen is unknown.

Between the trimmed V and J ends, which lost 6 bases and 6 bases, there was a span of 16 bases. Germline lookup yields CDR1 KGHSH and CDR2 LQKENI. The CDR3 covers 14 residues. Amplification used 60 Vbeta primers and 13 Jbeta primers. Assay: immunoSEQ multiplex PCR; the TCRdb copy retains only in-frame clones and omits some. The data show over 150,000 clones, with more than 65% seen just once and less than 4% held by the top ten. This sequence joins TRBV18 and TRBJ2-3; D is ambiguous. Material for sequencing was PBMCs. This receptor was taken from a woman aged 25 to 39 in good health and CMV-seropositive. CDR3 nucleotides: TGTGCCAGCTCTTCAAGATTCAGTACCGATACGCAGTATTTT. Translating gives CASSSRFSTDTQYF.